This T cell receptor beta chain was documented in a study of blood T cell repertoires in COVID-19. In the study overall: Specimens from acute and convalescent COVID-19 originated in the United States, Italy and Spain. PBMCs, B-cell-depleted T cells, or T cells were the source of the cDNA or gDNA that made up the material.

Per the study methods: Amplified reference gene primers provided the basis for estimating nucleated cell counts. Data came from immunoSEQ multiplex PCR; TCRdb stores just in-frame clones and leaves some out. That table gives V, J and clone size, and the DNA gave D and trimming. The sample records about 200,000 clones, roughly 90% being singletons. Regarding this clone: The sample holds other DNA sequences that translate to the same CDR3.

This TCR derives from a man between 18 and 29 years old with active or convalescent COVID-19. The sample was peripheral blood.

The chain's CDR3 is CASSSGLAKNIQYF. As DNA, the CDR3 is TGTGCCAGCAGTTCGGGACTAGCCAAAAACATTCAGTACTTC. The chain joins TRBV27 to TRBJ2-4, with D tentatively TRBD2 (6 bases). The germline V gene encodes CDR1 MNHEY and CDR2 SMNVEV (reference sequence). Trimming took 4 bases from V and 0 from J, leaving 7 bases between them. The CDR3 spans 14 residues.